The 30 T cell receptor beta chains listed next were all sequenced from one sample in a study of blood T cell repertoires in COVID-19. Here immunoSEQ multiplex PCR was the method, and the copy in TCRdb shows in-frame clones only, minus some. The sample has under 150,000 clones, about 88% seen once; the top ten hold around 8.4%. The source material was peripheral blood. The receptors stem from a woman in her seventies who had recovered from COVID-19.

The V call is TRBV27, the J call TRBJ1-2; D is unclear. V dropped 5 bases and J dropped 8 bases, with 15 bases sitting between them. This CDR3 region has 13 residues. Germline V lookup: CDR1 MNHEY, CDR2 SMNVEV (reference sequence). Written as DNA, the CDR3 is TGTGCCAGCAGTGGGCGCTTGTTTGGAGGCTACACCTTC. It is translated as CASSGRLFGGYTF.

The chain uses TRBV18 and TRBJ1-4, with D possibly matching TRBD1 (5 bases). The CDR3 totals 17 residues. V lost 3 bases to trimming and J lost 8 bases, with 22 bases between them. The germline CDR1 and CDR2 sequences are KGHSH and LQKENI. CDR3 region: CASSPVLLGGSGEKLFF. DNA of the CDR3: TGTGCCAGCTCACCTGTATTACTGGGGGGTTCAGGCGAAAAACTGTTTTTT.

The chain uses TRBV10-2 and TRBJ2-1; a possible D gene is TRBD1 (6 bases). This CDR3 spans 16 amino acids. V lost 6 bases and J lost 4, with 19 bases in between. Germline V gives CDR1 WSHSY, CDR2 SAAADI. The CDR3 sequence is CASREETGILYNEQFF. CDR3 in DNA: TGCGCCAGCAGGGAGGAAACAGGGATATTATACAATGAGCAGTTCTTC.

In the case of this clone: Lacking the conserved final phenylalanine or tryptophan, this CDR3 likely reflects a read error. Because the CDR3's place on the DNA is in doubt, the DNA is left out and the CDR3 is given as listed by TCRdb. This chain links TRBV14 with TRBJ1-1; TRBD1 was called by the table and not checked on the DNA. The CDR3 is 13 amino acids long, termini counted. In germline, CDR1 is SGHDN, CDR2 FVKESK. The CDR3 loop is CASSQEEGVGTVI.

J is TRBJ2-6 and V is TRBV28; no definite D call. Germline values: CDR1 MDHEN, CDR2 SYDVKM. V was clipped by 6 bases and J by 1 base, with 19 bases between them. The CDR3 covers 18 residues. CDR3 residues: CASSETVVPSSGANVLTF. DNA of the CDR3: TGTGCCAGCAGCGAAACAGTGGTACCCTCGTCTGGGGCCAACGTCCTGACTTTC.

This clone appeared a single time. J is TRBJ1-6 and V is TRBV3-1 (or the pseudogene TRBV3-2); D not certain. Germline loops: CDR1 LGHDT, CDR2 YNNKEL (reference sequence). The CDR3 has 14 amino acids. The V end lost 0 bases, the J end lost 7 bases, and 7 bases lay between the germline ends. The CDR3 here is CASSQDWQNSPLHF. Written as DNA, the CDR3 is TGTGCCAGCAGCCAAGATTGGCAAAATTCACCCCTCCACTTT.

The chain uses TRBV7-2 and TRBJ2-3; D is possibly TRBD1 (5 bases). The germline V gene encodes CDR1 SGHTA and CDR2 FQGNSA. V was shortened by 0 bases and J by 4 bases, with 8 bases between the two germline ends. The CDR3 is 14 residues long. CDR3 DNA sequence: TGTGCCAGCAGCTTAGCGGGGCCGTCAGATACGCAGTATTTT. As protein: CASSLAGPSDTQYF.

V gene TRBV6-5 combines with J gene TRBJ2-5; 12 positions agree with TRBD2. After removal of 5 bases from V and 3 bases from J, the junction contained 1 base not matched to a gene. The CDR3 covers 14 residues. The V gene's germline CDR1 is MNHEY and CDR2 SVGAGI. Written as DNA, the CDR3 is TGTGCCAGCAGTCGACTAGCGGGGGAAGAGACCCAGTACTTC. Translating gives CASSRLAGEETQYF.

This clone was seen more than once but under ten times. The V and J genes are TRBV6-1 and TRBJ1-5; D remains unclear. The CDR3 is 16 residues long. From germline, CDR1 is MNHNS and CDR2 SASEGT. Between the trimmed V and J ends, which lost 3 bases and 0 bases, there was a span of 12 bases. CDR3 in amino acids: CASSERSRLSNQPQHF. As DNA, the CDR3 is TGTGCCAGCAGTGAGAGGTCTCGACTTAGCAATCAGCCCCAGCATTTT.

The rearrangement joins TRBV28 to TRBJ1-5; 7 bases agree with TRBD1. CDR1 and CDR2 (germline): MDHEN, SYDVKM. V was pared by 6 bases and J by 7 bases, with 12 bases of the junction left unmatched. The CDR3 extends over 15 amino acids. The CDR3 nucleotides are TGTGCCAGCAGGTCGTCCCGACAGGGTCTACAGCCCCAGCATTTT. Residues: CASRSSRQGLQPQHF.

This rearrangement joins TRBV19 to TRBJ1-1; D is unclear. Germline V lookup: CDR1 LNHDA, CDR2 SQIVND (reference sequence). The CDR3 sequence is 13 residues long. Trimming pared 0 bases from V and 4 bases from J, leaving 6 bases between. CDR3 in amino acids: CASSIERVTEAFF. The DNA of the CDR3 is TGTGCCAGTAGTATAGAGCGAGTCACTGAAGCTTTCTTT.

The gene calls are TRBV7-2 and TRBJ1-4; 7 nucleotides agree with TRBD1. The CDR3 consists of 15 residues. Germline assignment: CDR1 SGHTA and CDR2 FQGNSA. V shed 3 bases and J 8 bases; nucleotides not matched to a gene: 9. DNA of the CDR3: TGTGCCAGCAGCTTGACAGGGATCCGGCGGGAAAAACTGTTTTTT. Encoded protein: CASSLTGIRREKLFF.

The rearrangement links TRBV19 to TRBJ1-4, with D tentatively TRBD1 (5 bases). V was trimmed by 4 bases and J by 8 bases, leaving 5 bases between them. Germline assignment: CDR1 LNHDA and CDR2 SQIVND (reference sequence). The CDR3 spans 11 residues. CDR3 residues: CASSTGEKLFF. In DNA form, the CDR3 reads TGTGCCAGTAGTACAGGGGAAAAACTGTTTTTT.

V is TRBV6-2 or TRBV6-3 and J is TRBJ1-1; 10 positions match TRBD1. CDR1 and CDR2 from the germline V gene are MNHEY and SVGEGT. This CDR3 comprises 14 residues. V lost 4 bases, J lost 8 bases, and 7 bases stayed unmatched. Here the CDR3 reads CASSSRGDRGEAFF. CDR3 sequence (DNA): TGTGCCAGCAGTTCTCGGGGGGACAGGGGCGAAGCTTTCTTT.

The chain uses TRBV5-6 and TRBJ2-7; D may be TRBD1 (6 bases). CDR1 and CDR2 (germline): SGHDT, YYEEEE. The CDR3 totals 13 residues. V gave up 3 bases and J gave up 2 bases, with 9 bases separating them. The chain's CDR3 is CASSSGHPYEQYF. CDR3 DNA: TGTGCCAGCAGCTCGGGACACCCCTACGAGCAGTACTTC.

This chain connects TRBV5-8 to TRBJ2-7; 7 bases are shared with TRBD1. The V gene's germline CDR1 is SGHTS and CDR2 YDEGEE. The CDR3 extends over 14 amino acids. V lost 4 bases to trimming and J lost 3 bases; unmatched junction nucleotides: 7. The CDR3 DNA reads as TGTGCCAGCAGCGTCGGGACAGTAGTCTACGAGCAGTACTTC. It is translated as CASSVGTVVYEQYF.

V and J are TRBV19 and TRBJ2-1; 11 bases are a match to TRBD2. J was trimmed by 6 bases and V by 5 bases; bases with no gene match: 9. The CDR3 length is 16 residues. CDR1 and CDR2 from the germline V gene are LNHDA and SQIVND (reference sequence). In DNA form, the CDR3 reads TGTGCCAGTAGTCTGGAACTAGCGGGGGCCCGCAATGAGCAGTTCTTC. This gives the protein CASSLELAGARNEQFF.

V gene TRBV24-1 combines with J gene TRBJ1-1, with a possible D match to TRBD1 (5 bases). Germline-derived CDR1 and CDR2 are KGHDR and SFDVKD. The CDR3 totals 12 residues. With 1 base removed from V and 10 bases from J, the gap between germline ends came to 9 bases. In DNA, the CDR3 is TGTGCCACCAGTGATTTAGGAGGGGCAGCTTTCTTT. This encodes CATSDLGGAAFF.

The chain has TRBV6-6 and TRBJ2-7; D may be TRBD2 (7 bases). Trimming shortened V by 6 bases and J by 3 bases, and 15 bases separated the two germline ends. Germline CDR1 and CDR2: MNHNY and SVGAGI (reference sequence). This CDR3 has 14 amino acids. The CDR3 is CASRRGRESYEQYF. In nucleotides, the CDR3 is TGTGCCAGCAGGAGGGGGAGGGAAAGCTACGAGCAGTACTTC.

The DNA of the CDR3 is TGCAGCGTTGAAGTAGTGGGGGGAAACACTGAAGCTTTCTTT. Its protein product is CSVEVVGGNTEAFF. This chain links TRBV29-1 with TRBJ1-1; D is possibly TRBD1 (5 bases). There are 14 residues in the CDR3. Germline CDR1 is SQVTM and CDR2 is ANQGSEA. V was cut by 1 base and J by 2 bases, with 11 bases left in between.

The chain links TRBV19 to TRBJ2-3, with D maybe TRBD1 (6 bases). The length of the CDR3 is 17 residues. V lost 4 bases to trimming and J lost 0 bases, with 17 bases between them. Germline V lookup: CDR1 LNHDA, CDR2 SQIVND (reference sequence). CDR3 DNA: TGTGCCAGTAGTACGAGCCCGGGACACCTTAGCACAGATACGCAGTATTTT. Its translation is CASSTSPGHLSTDTQYF.

This clone came up a few times. The chain recombines TRBV27 with TRBJ2-2, with 8 bases fitting TRBD2. Germline values: CDR1 MNHEY, CDR2 SMNVEV (reference sequence). This CDR3 spans 18 amino acids. V shed 5 bases, J shed 2 bases, and the junction held 13 bases outside the gene matches. This chain's CDR3 is CASSPTPLAGLNTGELFF. The CDR3, as DNA: TGTGCCAGCAGTCCCACCCCTTTAGCGGGACTAAACACCGGGGAGCTGTTTTTT.

The J gene is TRBJ2-1, the V gene TRBV2; 8 nucleotides line up with TRBD2. The germline CDR1 and CDR2 sequences are SNHLY and FYNNEI. V was clipped by 6 bases and J by 0 bases; unmatched bases: 7. CDR3 size: 16 residues. Here the CDR3 DNA reads TGTGCCAGCAGCGGACTAGCAGCCGGCTCCTACAATGAGCAGTTCTTC. This sequence encodes CASSGLAAGSYNEQFF.

This clone has only a few counts. In DNA form, the CDR3 reads TGCGCCAGCAGCCGGACAGCCTCTGGAAACACCATATATTTT. Translation: CASSRTASGNTIYF. V is TRBV5-1 and J is TRBJ1-3; tentative D call: TRBD1 (6 bases). CDR1 is SGHRS and CDR2 is YFSETQ in the germline V gene. The CDR3 is 14 residues long. V gave up 4 bases and J gave up 0 bases, with 8 bases separating them.

V usage is TRBV27 and J usage is TRBJ2-2; a possible D gene is TRBD2 (7 bases). CDR1 and CDR2 (germline): MNHEY, SMNVEV (reference sequence). V lost 3 bases to trimming and J lost 3 bases, with 11 bases between them. The CDR3 length is 15 residues. The CDR3 DNA reads as TGTGCCAGCAGTTTGGGGGGGCGAGACACCGGGGAGCTGTTTTTT. Translation gives CASSLGGRDTGELFF.

This clone was observed a handful of times. The chain recombines TRBV9 with TRBJ2-5; TRBD2 matches 7 bases. The CDR3 runs to 15 residues. The V and J ends lost 3 bases and 5 bases, in that order; junction bases with no gene match: 10. Germline V gene data show CDR1 as SGDLS and CDR2 as YYNGEE. The CDR3 DNA follows: TGTGCCAGCAGCGCGACTGGCGGGAGTAGGGAGACCCAGTACTTC. Protein product: CASSATGGSRETQYF.

The chain employs TRBV20-1 and TRBJ2-3, with D unclear. V lost 3 bases and J lost 10, with 8 bases in between. Germline CDR1 reads DFQATT; CDR2 reads SNEGSKA (reference sequence). This CDR3 has 10 amino acids. The CDR3 loop reads CSASTRAQYF. CDR3 sequence (DNA): TGCAGTGCTAGTACCCGGGCGCAGTATTTT.

The chain joins TRBV4-3 to TRBJ2-7, with 7 nucleotides matching TRBD2. The germline V gene has CDR1 LGHNA and CDR2 YSLEER. This CDR3 has 17 amino acids. The V and J ends lost 0 bases and 0 bases, in that order; junction bases with no gene match: 8. The CDR3 DNA is TGCGCCAGCAGCCAAGACAGTCGGGGGGTCCACTCCTACGAGCAGTACTTC. It specifies CASSQDSRGVHSYEQYF.

The chain employs TRBV6-5 and TRBJ2-1; TRBD1 is a possible D gene (5 bases). Trimming removed 7 bases from V and 4 bases from J, with 5 bases in between. This CDR3 is 11 amino acids long. Germline V CDR1 and CDR2: MNHEY, SVGAGI. The CDR3 DNA is TGTGCCAGCAAGGGGTACAATGAGCAGTTCTTC. Amino acids: CASKGYNEQFF.

The chain links TRBV18 to TRBJ2-7; weak D call: TRBD2 (5 bases). The CDR3 extends over 15 amino acids. The V gene's germline CDR1 is KGHSH and CDR2 LQKENI. V shed 6 bases and J shed 0 bases, with 15 bases lying between them. As DNA, the CDR3 is TGTGCCAGCTCGCCCTACCAAGCGGTCTCCTACGAGCAGTACTTC. Translated, it gives CASSPYQAVSYEQYF. Based on the CDR3 plus reference TRBV18 and TRBJ2-7, the full variable domain is NAGVMQNPRHLVRRRGQEARLRCSPMKGHSHVYWYRQLPEEGLKFMVYLQKENIIDESGMPKERFSAEFPKEGPSILRIQQVVRGDSAAYFCASSPYQAVSYEQYFGPGTRLTVT.